Listed below are T cell receptor beta chains from one sample, sequenced in a study of T cell repertoires in cytomegalovirus infection. TCRdb fed the reads into MiXCR, producing one record per CDR3 protein. This table has 210,000 or so distinct CDR3 sequences, around 6.2% appearing once. The sequenced sample consisted of PBMCs. The receptors were sampled from a human donor in good health (CMV status not recorded). Some clones in this sample may be carry-over from other donors' samples. Each CDR3 is given with its conserved first and last residue. D genes are given only for firm matches. Where a row states a size, it is once, few, many or the class of an expanded clone; other rows omit it.

d_gene: TRBD1
len: 18
abundance: many
v_gene: TRBV7-2
j_gene: TRBJ1-4
CDR3aa: CASSFRQGTYATNEKLFF
CDR3nt: TGTGCCAGCAGCTTTCGACAGGGAACATATGCAACTAATGAAAAACTGTTTTTT

d_gene: TRBD1
len: 14
abundance: -
v_gene: TRBV20-1
j_gene: TRBJ1-2
CDR3aa: CSAGQGVAPPGYTF
CDR3nt: TGCAGTGCTGGACAGGGAGTGGCACCTCCGGGCTACACCTTC

d_gene: -
len: 13
abundance: few
v_gene: TRBV20-1
j_gene: TRBJ1-1
CDR3aa: CSASDPPRNRAFF
CDR3nt: TGCAGTGCTTCAGACCCCCCGCGTAACCGAGCTTTCTTT

d_gene: -
len: 14
abundance: few
v_gene: TRBV25-1
j_gene: TRBJ1-2
CDR3aa: CASSESGALDGYTF
CDR3nt: TGTGCCAGCAGTGAATCAGGGGCCCTCGATGGCTACACCTTC

d_gene: TRBD2
len: 13
abundance: many
v_gene: TRBV6-1
j_gene: TRBJ2-5
CDR3aa: CASSPGGSRTQYF
CDR3nt: TGTGCCAGCAGTCCCGGGGGGTCCCGGACCCAGTACTTC

d_gene: -
len: 17
abundance: -
v_gene: TRBV20-1
j_gene: TRBJ2-1
CDR3aa: CSAREEVAVGLYNEQFF
CDR3nt: TGCAGTGCTAGGGAGGAGGTGGCGGTCGGGTTATACAATGAGCAGTTCTTC

d_gene: -
len: 15
abundance: many
v_gene: TRBV7-2
j_gene: TRBJ1-6
CDR3aa: CASSVLAGANSPLHF
CDR3nt: TGTGCCAGCAGCGTCTTGGCAGGGGCAAATTCACCCCTCCACTTT

d_gene: TRBD2
len: 15
abundance: many
v_gene: TRBV12-3/TRBV12-4
j_gene: TRBJ2-1
CDR3aa: CASSSSGGGYNEQFF
CDR3nt: TGTGCCAGCAGTAGTAGCGGGGGTGGCTACAATGAGCAGTTCTTC

d_gene: TRBD2
len: 17
abundance: many
v_gene: TRBV7-2
j_gene: TRBJ2-2
CDR3aa: CASSPRTSGGTTGELFF
CDR3nt: TGTGCCAGCAGCCCACGCACTAGCGGGGGGACAACCGGGGAGCTGTTTTTT

d_gene: -
len: 13
abundance: many
v_gene: TRBV12-3/TRBV12-4
j_gene: TRBJ1-4
CDR3aa: CASAGQKNEKLFF
CDR3nt: TGTGCCAGCGCCGGACAGAAAAATGAAAAACTGTTTTTT

d_gene: TRBD2
len: 16
abundance: few
v_gene: TRBV9
j_gene: TRBJ2-7
CDR3aa: CASSIDGPAGGREQYF
CDR3nt: TGTGCCAGCAGCATAGACGGTCCCGCGGGGGGTCGCGAGCAGTACTTC

d_gene: TRBD1
len: 13
abundance: many
v_gene: TRBV6-6
j_gene: TRBJ2-4
CDR3aa: CASSYGDRNIQYF
CDR3nt: TGTGCCAGCAGTTACGGGGACAGAAACATTCAGTACTTC

d_gene: -
len: 14
abundance: many
v_gene: TRBV7-2
j_gene: TRBJ2-7
CDR3aa: CASSPRDLSYEQYF
CDR3nt: TGTGCCAGCAGCCCCAGGGACCTCTCCTACGAGCAGTACTTC

d_gene: -
len: 15
abundance: many
v_gene: TRBV6-2/TRBV6-3
j_gene: TRBJ2-7
CDR3aa: CASRGTGTRTYEQYF
CDR3nt: TGTGCCAGCAGGGGGACCGGGACCCGGACCTACGAGCAGTACTTC

d_gene: TRBD2
len: 15
abundance: many
v_gene: TRBV7-2
j_gene: TRBJ2-4
CDR3aa: CASSPGGRGADIQYF
CDR3nt: TGTGCCAGCAGCCCCGGAGGGAGGGGTGCGGACATTCAGTACTTC

d_gene: TRBD2
len: 14
abundance: many
v_gene: TRBV2
j_gene: TRBJ2-7
CDR3aa: CASSVQRGGYEQYF
CDR3nt: TGTGCCAGCAGTGTCCAGCGGGGGGGCTACGAGCAGTACTTC

d_gene: -
len: 14
abundance: -
v_gene: TRBV13
j_gene: TRBJ2-2
CDR3aa: CASRQVTNAGELFF
CDR3nt: TGTGCCAGCCGACAGGTAACGAACGCCGGGGAGCTGTTTTTT

d_gene: -
len: 15
abundance: many
v_gene: TRBV6-5
j_gene: TRBJ1-1
CDR3aa: CASSYQIGQYTEAFF
CDR3nt: TGTGCCAGCAGTTACCAGATCGGACAGTACACTGAAGCTTTCTTT

d_gene: TRBD1
len: 13
abundance: many
v_gene: TRBV2
j_gene: TRBJ1-5
CDR3aa: CASNQGAGQPQHF
CDR3nt: TGTGCCAGCAATCAGGGGGCGGGGCAGCCCCAGCATTTT

d_gene: -
len: 16
abundance: -
v_gene: TRBV20-1
j_gene: TRBJ1-1
CDR3aa: CSARESSSGMNTEAFF
CDR3nt: TGCAGTGCTAGAGAGAGCAGCTCAGGGATGAACACTGAAGCTTTCTTT

d_gene: -
len: 15
abundance: many
v_gene: TRBV7-9
j_gene: TRBJ2-3
CDR3aa: CASSFRRGRTDTQYF
CDR3nt: TGTGCCAGCAGCTTTCGACGGGGGCGCACAGATACGCAGTATTTT

d_gene: -
len: 14
abundance: -
v_gene: TRBV19
j_gene: TRBJ1-1
CDR3aa: CASTPRTEFTEAFF
CDR3nt: TGTGCCAGTACCCCTCGGACAGAATTCACTGAAGCTTTCTTT

d_gene: -
len: 11
abundance: -
v_gene: TRBV6-6
j_gene: TRBJ1-5
CDR3aa: CASSLRDVQHF
CDR3nt: TGTGCCAGCAGCCTCCGGGATGTTCAGCATTTT

d_gene: TRBD2
len: 14
abundance: many
v_gene: TRBV10-3
j_gene: TRBJ2-5
CDR3aa: CAISDRGGQETQYF
CDR3nt: TGTGCCATCAGTGACCGGGGGGGGCAAGAGACCCAGTACTTC

d_gene: TRBD1
len: 13
abundance: many
v_gene: TRBV20-1
j_gene: TRBJ2-7
CDR3aa: CSALRTGSYEQYF
CDR3nt: TGCAGTGCTCTTCGGACAGGATCCTACGAGCAGTACTTC

d_gene: TRBD1
len: 17
abundance: many
v_gene: TRBV6-2/TRBV6-3
j_gene: TRBJ1-5
CDR3aa: CASSLYRGQLSNQPQHF
CDR3nt: TGTGCCAGCAGTTTGTACAGGGGGCAATTAAGCAATCAGCCCCAGCATTTT

d_gene: TRBD1
len: 14
abundance: many
v_gene: TRBV20-1
j_gene: TRBJ2-1
CDR3aa: CSANPGTGWHEQFF
CDR3nt: TGCAGTGCCAACCCCGGGACAGGGTGGCATGAGCAGTTCTTC

d_gene: -
len: 14
abundance: many
v_gene: TRBV7-2
j_gene: TRBJ1-1
CDR3aa: CASSLDSSNTEAFF
CDR3nt: TGTGCCAGCAGCTTAGATTCATCGAACACTGAAGCTTTCTTT

d_gene: TRBD1
len: 18
abundance: many
v_gene: TRBV11-2
j_gene: TRBJ2-7
CDR3aa: CASSLGQGPLAPSYEQYF
CDR3nt: TGTGCCAGCAGCTTAGGACAGGGCCCCCTCGCCCCTTCCTACGAGCAGTACTTC

d_gene: TRBD1
len: 13
abundance: many
v_gene: TRBV2
j_gene: TRBJ2-7
CDR3aa: CASSVGQGNEQYF
CDR3nt: TGTGCCAGCAGTGTGGGACAGGGTAACGAGCAGTACTTC

d_gene: -
len: 16
abundance: -
v_gene: TRBV5-1
j_gene: TRBJ1-4
CDR3aa: CASSLSDFSYNEKLFF
CDR3nt: TGCGCCAGCAGCTTATCGGACTTTTCATATAATGAAAAACTGTTTTTT